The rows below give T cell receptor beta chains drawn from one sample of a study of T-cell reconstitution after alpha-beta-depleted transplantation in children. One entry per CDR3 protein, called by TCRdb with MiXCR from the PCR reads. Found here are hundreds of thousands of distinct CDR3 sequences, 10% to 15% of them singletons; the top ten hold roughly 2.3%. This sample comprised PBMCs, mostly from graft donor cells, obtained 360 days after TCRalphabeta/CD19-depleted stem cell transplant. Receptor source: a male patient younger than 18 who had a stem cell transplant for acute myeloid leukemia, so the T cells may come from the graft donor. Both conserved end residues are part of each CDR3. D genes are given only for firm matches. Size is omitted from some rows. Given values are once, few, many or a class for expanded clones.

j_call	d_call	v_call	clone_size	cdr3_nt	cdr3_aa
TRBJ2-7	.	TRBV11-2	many	TGTGCCAGCAGCTTTTCGAGGAGCGGCCCCTACGAGCAGTACTTC	CASSFSRSGPYEQYF
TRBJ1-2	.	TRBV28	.	TGTGCCAGCAGGGGGCTGGGCTATGGCTACACCTTC	CASRGLGYGYTF
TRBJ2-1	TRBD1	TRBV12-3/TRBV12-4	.	TGTGCCAGCAGTTTAACAGGGGCGATTGGAGATGAGCAGTTCTTC	CASSLTGAIGDEQFF
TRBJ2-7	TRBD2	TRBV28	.	TGTGCCACAACTAGCGGCCCTCCCCTCGAGCAGTACTTC	CATTSGPPLEQYF
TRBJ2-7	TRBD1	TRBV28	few	TGTGCCAGCATGGGGACCGGACAGGGCTCCTACGAGCAGTACTTC	CASMGTGQGSYEQYF
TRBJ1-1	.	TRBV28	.	TGTGCCAGCAGCCAGACTCAGGGTAAAGGTTTCTTT	CASSQTQGKGFF
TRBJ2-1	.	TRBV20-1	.	TGCAGTGCTAGAGATCACGTAAGATATGAGCAGTTCTTC	CSARDHVRYEQFF
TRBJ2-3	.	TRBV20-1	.	TGCAGTGCTAGAGGGGGACCCTTCACAGATACGCAGTATTTT	CSARGGPFTDTQYF
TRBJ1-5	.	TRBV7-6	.	TGTGCCAGCAGCTTAGGCGGGGGCGTCGGGGATCAGCCCCAGCATTTT	CASSLGGGVGDQPQHF
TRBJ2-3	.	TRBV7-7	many	TGTGCCAGCAGCTTAGGACTAGGGGTGGCAGATACGCAGTATTTT	CASSLGLGVADTQYF
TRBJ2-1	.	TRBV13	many	TGTGCCAGCAGCCCCACGGACTCCGGAGAGCAGTTCTTC	CASSPTDSGEQFF
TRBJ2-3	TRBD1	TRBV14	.	TGTGCCAGCAGCCAACGGACAGGGGGCGTGATGAGCCTCACAGATACGCAGTATTTT	CASSQRTGGVMSLTDTQYF
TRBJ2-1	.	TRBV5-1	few	TGCGCCAGCAGCTTGCCAGGGAGGTCAGGAAATGAGCAGTTCTTC	CASSLPGRSGNEQFF
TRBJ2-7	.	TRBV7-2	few	TGTGCCAGCAGGCAGCAGAGCTCCTACGAGCAGTACTTC	CASRQQSSYEQYF
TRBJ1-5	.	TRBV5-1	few	TGCGCCAGCAGCCAGGACGGAGACAATCAGCCCCAGCATTTT	CASSQDGDNQPQHF
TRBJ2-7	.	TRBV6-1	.	TGTGCCAGCAGTGAACAGGAAAGCGCGCGTAGGTTGGGCTCCTACGAGCAGTACTTC	CASSEQESARRLGSYEQYF
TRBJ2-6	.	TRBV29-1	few	TGCAGCGTTCTGAGCCGGGGCGGGTCTGGGGCCAACGTCCTGACTTTC	CSVLSRGGSGANVLTF
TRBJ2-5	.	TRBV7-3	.	TGTGCCAGCAGCTTAACGAGAGGAGGGCCAGGGGAGACCCAGTACTTC	CASSLTRGGPGETQYF
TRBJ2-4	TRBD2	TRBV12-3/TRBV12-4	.	TGTGCCAGCAGAACTAGCGGGAGAGCCAAAAACATTCAGTACTTC	CASRTSGRAKNIQYF
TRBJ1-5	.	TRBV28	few	TGTGCCAGCAGATATTCTGGGGGTAGCAATCAGCCCCAGCATTTT	CASRYSGGSNQPQHF
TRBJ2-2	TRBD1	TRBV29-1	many	TGCAGCGTTGGGACAGGATTGAACACCGGGGAGCTGTTTTTT	CSVGTGLNTGELFF
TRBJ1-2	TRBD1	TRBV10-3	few	TGTGCCATCGCCCGGGACAGGGGGCACGGAGGTGGCTACACCTTC	CAIARDRGHGGGYTF
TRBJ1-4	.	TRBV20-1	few	TGCAGTGCCACAGACGGGGGTTTGGATGAAAAACTGTTTTTT	CSATDGGLDEKLFF
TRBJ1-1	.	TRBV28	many	TGTGCCAGCAGTCGTAGGCTGCCGCGGAACACTGAAGCTTTCTTT	CASSRRLPRNTEAFF
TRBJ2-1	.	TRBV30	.	TGTGCCTGGGGCAGGGTCCATGAGCAGTTCTTC	CAWGRVHEQFF
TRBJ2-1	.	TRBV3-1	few	TGTGCCAGCAGCCAAGCGCCTTTAGTGCTACCGGTCTACAATGAGCAGTTCTTC	CASSQAPLVLPVYNEQFF
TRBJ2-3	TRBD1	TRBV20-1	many	TGCAGTGCTGCCTCCACACGGACAGGGAGCACAGATACGCAGTATTTT	CSAASTRTGSTDTQYF
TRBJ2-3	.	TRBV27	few	TGTGCCAGCACTCGTGAGTACCGGACAGATACGCAGTATTTT	CASTREYRTDTQYF
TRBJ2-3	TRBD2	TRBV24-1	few	TGTGCCACCAGTGATCCCGCCTCGGAGCGGGGGGTTACGAATACGCAGTATTTT	CATSDPASERGVTNTQYF
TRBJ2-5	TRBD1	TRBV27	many	TGTGCCAGCAGTTCCCCGGGGACAGGGCTCTCCCAAGAGACCCAGTACTTC	CASSSPGTGLSQETQYF
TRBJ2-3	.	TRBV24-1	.	TGTGCCACCAGTGATGGAGGAGTTCACTTGGGTACGCAGTATTTT	CATSDGGVHLGTQYF
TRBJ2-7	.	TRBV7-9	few	TGTGCCAGCAGCTTTTCCGGGACCCCCTACGAGCAGTACTTC	CASSFSGTPYEQYF
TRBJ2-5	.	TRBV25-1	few	TGTGCCAGCAGTGTAAAGCGGGCATTACAAGAGACCCAGTACTTC	CASSVKRALQETQYF
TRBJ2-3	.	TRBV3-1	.	TGTGCCAGCAGCCAACGCCTATCAGATACGCAGTATTTT	CASSQRLSDTQYF
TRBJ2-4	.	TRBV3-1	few	TGTGCCAGCAGCCAGGAGATAGCCAAAAACATTCAGTACTTC	CASSQEIAKNIQYF
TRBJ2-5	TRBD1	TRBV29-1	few	TGCAGCGTTGAGAGGTGGGGACAGAATGGGACCCAGTACTTC	CSVERWGQNGTQYF
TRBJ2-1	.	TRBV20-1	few	TGCAGTGCTGGGCGCCATAATGAGCAGTTCTTC	CSAGRHNEQFF
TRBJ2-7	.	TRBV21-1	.	TGTGCCAGCACCCAGGGCGACGAGCAGTACTTC	CASTQGDEQYF
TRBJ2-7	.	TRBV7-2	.	TGTGCCAGCAGCCGGACAACCCCCTACGAGCAGTACTTC	CASSRTTPYEQYF
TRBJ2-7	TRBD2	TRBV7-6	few	TGTGCCAGCAGCCTTCTAGCGGGAGGGCCTGGGGCCTACGAGCAGTACTTC	CASSLLAGGPGAYEQYF
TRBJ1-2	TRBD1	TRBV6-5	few	TGTGCCAGCAGTTACTCCGGGACAGGGGGCTATGGCTACACCTTC	CASSYSGTGGYGYTF
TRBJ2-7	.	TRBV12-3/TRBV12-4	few	TGTGCCAGCAGTTTAGTTTATTACGAGCAGTACTTC	CASSLVYYEQYF
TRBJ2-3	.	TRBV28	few	TGTGCCAGCGCCCGGAACCCGACAGATACGCAGTATTTT	CASARNPTDTQYF
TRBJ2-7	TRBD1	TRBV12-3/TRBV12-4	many	TGTGCCAGCAGCATACGTCGGACAGGGTTGACCTCCTACGAGCAGTACTTC	CASSIRRTGLTSYEQYF